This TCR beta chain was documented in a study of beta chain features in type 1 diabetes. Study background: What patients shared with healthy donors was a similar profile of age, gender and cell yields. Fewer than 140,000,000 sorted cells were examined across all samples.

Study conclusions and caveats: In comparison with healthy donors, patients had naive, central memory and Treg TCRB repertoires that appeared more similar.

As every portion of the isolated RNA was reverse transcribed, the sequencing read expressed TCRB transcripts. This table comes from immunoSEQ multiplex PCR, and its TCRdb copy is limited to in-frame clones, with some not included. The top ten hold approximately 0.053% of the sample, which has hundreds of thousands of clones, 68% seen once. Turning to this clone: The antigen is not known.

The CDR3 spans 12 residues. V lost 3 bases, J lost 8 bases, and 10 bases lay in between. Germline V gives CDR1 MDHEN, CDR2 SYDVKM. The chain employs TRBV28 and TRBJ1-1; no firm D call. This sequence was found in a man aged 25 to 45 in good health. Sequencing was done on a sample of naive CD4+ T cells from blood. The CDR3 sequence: CASSLSRQEAFF. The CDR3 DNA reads TGTGCCAGCAGTTTGTCCAGGCAGGAAGCTTTCTTT.